This T cell receptor beta chain was observed in a study of shared clonotypes between healthy human individuals. The study drew its donors from healthy HIV-negative adults without recent acute infections or vaccinations. Measured with immunoSEQ multiplex PCR; TCRdb has only the in-frame clones, and not every one. The table lists just over 2,000,000 clones, over 85% of them singletons, with under 0.15% in the top ten. Findings and limits, study-wide: Generally, estimated richness proved larger in naive subsets than it did in memory subsets. Only blood was sampled, and tissue TCR repertoires likely differ from blood ones.

Trimming removed 3 bases from V and 5 bases from J, with 8 bases in between. This CDR3 is 11 amino acids long. CDR1 is SQVTM, CDR2 ANQGSEA, per germline. In regard to this clone: Its antigen is not known. Other nucleotide sequences from this sample produce the same CDR3.

The V and J genes are TRBV29-1 and TRBJ2-7; D is uncertain. The source is a man between 18 and 29 years old in good health. Sequencing used naive CD4+ T cells sorted from blood. Specified subset: CD45RA+ positively selected. In nucleotides, the CDR3 is TGCAGCGTTGAGGTTAGAAACGAGCAGTACTTC. This gives the protein CSVEVRNEQYF.